Shown below are 28 T cell receptor beta chains from a single sample sequenced in a study of Ad26.COV2.S vaccination and SARS-CoV-2 variants. Clones were sequenced by immunoSEQ multiplex PCR, and TCRdb holds only the in-frame ones, with some missing. The sample includes about 320,000 clones, 86% of them seen just once. The treatment was: around 19 received Ad26.COV2.S at low or high dose, single or two shots; roughly 5 received placebo; per-sample allocation not given. All samples were drawn on day 63, counting from the first vaccine or placebo injection. The material was peripheral blood, obtained in a trial of Ad26.COV2.S vaccine versus placebo. Receptors originate from a person between 18 and 65 years old who received the Ad26.COV2.S COVID-19 vaccine or a placebo.

DNA of the CDR3: TGTGCCAGCAGCTTGTTTAGACTAGCGGAGACCGGGGAGCTGTTTTTT. Its protein product is CASSLFRLAETGELFF. The chain has TRBV5-5 and TRBJ2-2; 9 nucleotides match TRBD2. CDR3 length: 16 residues. CDR1 is SGHKS, CDR2 YYEKEE, per germline (reference sequence). J gave up 5 bases and V 1 base, and 6 bases lay outside the gene matches.

The V and J genes are TRBV7-2 and TRBJ2-7; D call uncertain. The length of the CDR3 is 14 residues. CDR1 and CDR2 from the germline V gene are SGHTA and FQGNSA. The V gene lost 5 bases and the J gene lost 2 bases, with 13 bases spanning the gap. This CDR3 is CASSQGRVTYEQYF. The CDR3 DNA is TGTGCCAGCAGCCAAGGACGGGTGACCTACGAGCAGTACTTC. The entire variable domain, with the rest obtained from reference TRBV7-2 and TRBJ2-7, is as follows: GAGVSQSPSNKVTEKGKDVELRCDPISGHTALYWYRQSLGQGLEFLIYFQGNSAPDKSGLPSDRFSAERTGGSVSTLTIQRTQQEDSAVYLCASSQGRVTYEQYFGPGTRLTVT.

The V gene is TRBV18, the J gene TRBJ2-4; 7 positions match TRBD1. Germline CDR1 KGHSH, CDR2 LQKENI. Trimming removed 6 bases from V and 3 bases from J; junction bases left unmatched: 14. The CDR3 has 17 residues. The CDR3 nucleotides read TGTGCCAGCTCGCCCATCATCAACCAGGGGGACAAAAACATTCAGTACTTC. This translates into CASSPIINQGDKNIQYF.

This clone has only a few counts. The chain has TRBV2 and TRBJ2-3; TRBD2 agrees at 9 bases. Trimming took 4 bases from V and 4 from J; bases not matched to a gene: 6. CDR3 length: 15 amino acids. Germline loops: CDR1 SNHLY, CDR2 FYNNEI. CDR3: CASSGGAGGADTQYF. CDR3 nucleotides: TGTGCCAGCAGTGGGGGAGCGGGAGGTGCAGATACGCAGTATTTT.

The chain recombines TRBV12-5 with TRBJ2-1, with 11 bases matching TRBD1. The CDR3 loop spans 19 amino acids. V lost 0 bases, J lost 9 bases, and 16 bases stayed unmatched. Germline-derived CDR1 and CDR2 are LGHNT and FRNRAP. The CDR3: CASGLVPRGQGARQGEQFF. The CDR3 coding sequence is TGTGCTAGTGGTTTGGTACCCCGCGGACAGGGGGCGAGGCAGGGTGAGCAGTTCTTC.

The genes are TRBV27 and TRBJ1-3; 9 nucleotides agree with TRBD1. The V and J ends lost 4 bases and 3 bases, in that order; junction bases with no gene match: 10. CDR3 size: 17 residues. CDR1 MNHEY and CDR2 SMNVEV come from the germline V gene (reference sequence). CDR3: CASSSNRGLRGGNTIYF. The CDR3 region has the DNA TGTGCCAGCAGTTCGAACAGGGGGCTTCGTGGTGGAAACACCATATATTTT.

The genes are TRBV7-2 and TRBJ2-7; D gene ambiguous. This CDR3 spans 15 amino acids. V lost 7 bases and J 2 bases, leaving 18 bases between the germline ends. The germline gives CDR1 SGHTA, CDR2 FQGNSA. CDR3 sequence (DNA): TGTGCCAGCATCGACGACCCCAGAAGAACCTACGAGCAGTACTTC. Translated, it gives CASIDDPRRTYEQYF.

The CDR3 nucleotides are TGTGCCAGCAGTTACACCTCAGGGTCCACAAATCGAGAGACCCAGTACTTC. This translates into CASSYTSGSTNRETQYF. The chain employs TRBV6-2 or TRBV6-3 and TRBJ2-5; TRBD1 might be the D (5 bases). The CDR3 has 17 residues. Germline-derived CDR1 and CDR2 are MNHEY and SVGEGT. Trimming pared 2 bases from V and 4 bases from J, leaving 20 bases between.

V gene TRBV15 combines with J gene TRBJ2-5, with D possibly being TRBD1 (6 bases). The CDR3 has 16 amino acids. V was cut by 0 bases and J by 6 bases, with 17 bases left in between. CDR1 is LNHNV and CDR2 is YYDKDF in the germline V gene (reference sequence). CDR3 coding DNA: TGTGCCACCAGCAGAGAGTTAAAACAGGGAACCCAGACCCAGTACTTC. As protein: CATSRELKQGTQTQYF.

The gene calls are TRBV10-3 and TRBJ1-4, with TRBD1 matching over 9 bases. V gave up 3 bases and J gave up 8 bases; unmatched junction bases: 4. The germline gives CDR1 ENHRY, CDR2 SYGVKD. The CDR3 has 14 residues. In nucleotides, the CDR3 is TGTGCCATCAGTGAACAGGGGGCAGAAGAAAAACTGTTTTTT. Its translation is CAISEQGAEEKLFF.

The V and J genes are TRBV5-5 and TRBJ1-3, with D unresolved. CDR3 length: 14 residues. CDR1 and CDR2 (germline): SGHKS, YYEKEE (reference sequence). Trimming took 5 bases from V and 4 from J, leaving 13 bases between them. CDR3 residues: CASSSAIPGNTIYF. CDR3 in DNA: TGTGCCAGCAGTTCCGCCATCCCAGGAAACACCATATATTTT.

V gene TRBV6-5 combines with J gene TRBJ1-5; D is uncertain. Trimming took off 8 bases at V and 2 bases at J, with 10 bases between the two ends. Per germline, CDR1 MNHEY and CDR2 SVGAGI. This CDR3 has 13 amino acids. The CDR3 DNA sequence: TGTGCCAGCGGGGTTGGTGGCAATCAGCCCCAGCATTTT. It translates to CASGVGGNQPQHF.

The chain employs TRBV19 and TRBJ2-3; 8 bases map to TRBD1. CDR3 length: 12 amino acids. The V and J ends lost 5 bases and 9 bases, in that order; junction bases with no gene match: 4. The V gene's germline CDR1 is LNHDA and CDR2 SQIVND (reference sequence). The CDR3 nucleotides are TGTGCCAGTAGTCTCAGACAGGGGACGCAGTATTTT. Residues: CASSLRQGTQYF.

This chain joins TRBV4-2 and TRBJ1-1; 7 nucleotides line up with TRBD1. The CDR3 consists of 18 residues. Trimming took 4 bases from V and 0 from J; bases not matched to a gene: 14. From germline, CDR1 is LGHNA and CDR2 YNFKEQ. This CDR3 reads CASSPYRGIPQMNTEAFF. CDR3 coding DNA: TGTGCCAGCAGCCCTTACAGGGGCATCCCTCAGATGAACACTGAAGCTTTCTTT.

This clone appeared a single time. This chain connects TRBV12-3 or TRBV12-4 to TRBJ1-1; perhaps TRBD1 as D (6 bases). Trimming left V 5 bases short and J 7 bases short, with 8 bases between. The CDR3 has 11 residues. CDR3 amino acids: CASSLTGEAFF. The CDR3 DNA reads as TGTGCCAGCAGTCTGACAGGTGAAGCTTTCTTT.

This clone was seen a handful of times. V gene TRBV3-1 (or the pseudogene TRBV3-2) combines with J gene TRBJ2-1, with 11 bases that match TRBD2. The germline V gene encodes CDR1 LGHDT and CDR2 YNNKEL (reference sequence). The trim removed 3 bases at V and 3 bases at J, leaving 4 bases unmatched. The CDR3 runs to 16 residues. In DNA form, the CDR3 reads TGTGCCAGCAGCCACGCTAGCGGGGGGTACTACAATGAGCAGTTCTTC. Translation gives CASSHASGGYYNEQFF.

This chain uses TRBV6-4 with TRBJ2-1; a possible D gene is TRBD2 (5 bases). The CDR3 extends over 12 amino acids. Per the germline V gene, CDR1 is MRHNA and CDR2 is SNTAGT. The CDR3 bases are TGTGCGATCCACCCGGGGAGCTATGAGCAGTTCTTC. This encodes CAIHPGSYEQFF.

The genes are TRBV5-6 and TRBJ2-5, with TRBD2 identical over 8 bases. J gave up 1 base and V 0 bases, and 5 bases lay outside the gene matches. The CDR3 contains 16 residues. The V gene's germline CDR1 is SGHDT and CDR2 YYEEEE. The CDR3 sequence: CASSLDSGEIQETQYF. For the CDR3, the DNA is TGTGCCAGCAGCTTGGATAGCGGGGAGATCCAAGAGACCCAGTACTTC.

V is TRBV7-6 and J is TRBJ2-3, with TRBD2 matching over 11 bases. Trimming took 2 bases from V and 5 from J; bases not matched to a gene: 9. Germline CDR1 reads SGHVS; CDR2 reads FNYEAQ. CDR3 length equals 17 residues. The CDR3 DNA reads TGTGCCAGCAGCTTAAAAAGGGGACTAGCGGTTGAAGATACGCAGTATTTT. This encodes CASSLKRGLAVEDTQYF.

The V gene is TRBV2, the J gene TRBJ1-4; D ambiguous. Germline V lookup: CDR1 SNHLY, CDR2 FYNNEI. The CDR3 runs 15 residues. The V gene lost 7 bases and the J gene lost 8 bases, with 20 bases spanning the gap. The CDR3 sequence: CASKKESAEGEKLFF. The CDR3 region has the DNA TGTGCCAGCAAAAAGGAATCGGCAGAGGGAGAAAAACTGTTTTTT.

The chain links TRBV30 to TRBJ2-3, with 8 bases identical to TRBD1. Germline CDR1 is GTSNPN and CDR2 is SVGIG (reference sequence). The ends lost 0 bases at V and 1 base at J; junction bases unmatched: 6. This CDR3 comprises 16 residues. The CDR3 loop is CAWSVGAGGGTDTQYF. CDR3 coding DNA: TGTGCCTGGAGTGTAGGGGCAGGGGGCGGCACAGATACGCAGTATTTT.

This clone appeared once. The V and J genes are TRBV7-9 and TRBJ2-1, with TRBD2 as a possible D gene (6 bases). CDR1 is SEHNR and CDR2 is FQNEAQ in the germline V gene (reference sequence). With 0 bases removed from V and 7 bases from J, the gap between germline ends came to 13 bases. The CDR3 runs 15 residues. DNA of the CDR3: TGTGCCAGCAGCTTAGCGTCTAGTGGAGGGAATGAGCAGTTCTTC. Its translation is CASSLASSGGNEQFF.

This clone was observed a handful of times. The rearrangement links TRBV15 to TRBJ1-5; D not certain. V lost 6 bases and J 0 bases, leaving 12 bases between the germline ends. Germline lookup yields CDR1 LNHNV and CDR2 YYDKDF (reference sequence). The CDR3 is 15 residues long. The CDR3 protein is CATSYAGPSNQPQHF. The CDR3 DNA reads as TGTGCCACCAGTTATGCAGGCCCTAGCAATCAGCCCCAGCATTTT.

The chain links TRBV11-2 to TRBJ2-7; 8 bases map to TRBD1. CDR3 size: 13 residues. Germline-derived CDR1 and CDR2 are SGHAT and FQNNGV. V shed 4 bases and J 4 bases; nucleotides not matched to a gene: 3. Here the CDR3 DNA reads TGTGCCAGCAGCTCAGACAGGGGTTACGAGCAGTACTTC. Protein product: CASSSDRGYEQYF.

The gene calls are TRBV7-8 and TRBJ1-1, with D possibly matching TRBD1 (5 bases). CDR3 length: 14 residues. Germline assignment: CDR1 SGHVS and CDR2 FQNEAQ. The germline V and J ends were trimmed by 4 bases and 6 bases, with 15 bases remaining between them. CDR3 coding DNA: TGTGCCAGCAGCTACGGTCCGGGGGTCGCTGAAGCTTTCTTT. Translation gives CASSYGPGVAEAFF.

The sample holds one count of this clone. This rearrangement joins TRBV3-1 (or the pseudogene TRBV3-2) to TRBJ1-4; weak D call: TRBD1 (5 bases). There are 14 residues in the CDR3. V was trimmed by 3 bases and J by 8 bases, leaving 13 bases between them. CDR1 is LGHDT, CDR2 YNNKEL, per germline (reference sequence). The CDR3 nucleotides read TGTGCCAGCAGCCACTTTGGGGGGGTGGAAAAACTGTTTTTT. Protein sequence: CASSHFGGVEKLFF.

The V and J genes are TRBV25-1 and TRBJ2-3; D uncertain. The CDR3 covers 14 residues. The V and J ends lost 5 bases and 2 bases respectively, with 11 bases between them. Germline V gene data show CDR1 as MGHDK and CDR2 as SYGVNS. The CDR3 DNA is TGTGCCAGCAGTCGCCACAGTCTCACAGATACGCAGTATTTT. This gives the protein CASSRHSLTDTQYF. Looking up the rest from reference TRBV25-1 and TRBJ2-3 gives the full variable domain: EADIYQTPRYLVIGTGKKITLECSQTMGHDKMYWYQQDPGMELHLIHYSYGVNSTEKGDLSSESTVSRIRTEHFPLTLESARPSHTSQYLCASSRHSLTDTQYFGPGTRLTVL.

The chain employs TRBV10-3 and TRBJ2-7; TRBD1 agrees at 7 bases. From germline, CDR1 is ENHRY and CDR2 SYGVKD. The CDR3 has 15 amino acids. Trimming removed 6 bases from V and 0 bases from J; junction bases left unmatched: 8. CDR3 bases: TGTGCCATCAGAGAGAACAGGGGCAACTCCTACGAGCAGTACTTC. Translated, it gives CAIRENRGNSYEQYF.